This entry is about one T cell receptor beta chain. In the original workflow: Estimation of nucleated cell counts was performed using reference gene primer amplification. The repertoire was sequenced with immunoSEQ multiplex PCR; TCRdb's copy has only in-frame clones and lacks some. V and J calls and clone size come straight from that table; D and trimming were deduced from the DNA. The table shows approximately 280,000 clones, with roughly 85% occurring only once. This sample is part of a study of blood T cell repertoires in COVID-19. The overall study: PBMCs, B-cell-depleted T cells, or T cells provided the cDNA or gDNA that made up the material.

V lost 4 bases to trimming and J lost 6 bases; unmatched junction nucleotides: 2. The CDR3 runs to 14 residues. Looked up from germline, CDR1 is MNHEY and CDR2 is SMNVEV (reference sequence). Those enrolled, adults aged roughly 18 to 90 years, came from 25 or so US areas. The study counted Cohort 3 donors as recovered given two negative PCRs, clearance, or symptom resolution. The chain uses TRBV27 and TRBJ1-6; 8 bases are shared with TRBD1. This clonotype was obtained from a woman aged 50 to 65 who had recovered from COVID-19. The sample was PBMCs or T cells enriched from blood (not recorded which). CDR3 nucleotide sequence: TGTGCCAGCAGTTCAGGACAGGGTAATTCACCCCTCCACTTT. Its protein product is CASSSGQGNSPLHF.